The 14 T cell receptor beta chains below were found in one sample sequenced in a study of blood T cell repertoires in COVID-19. The data were produced by immunoSEQ multiplex PCR, yet TCRdb's version contains in-frame clones alone and is incomplete. Here the sample spans fewer than 80,000 clones, 70% to 90% being singletons. Specimen: peripheral blood. Every receptor here comes from a human donor in a cohort sampled during active COVID-19.

V and J are TRBV2 and TRBJ2-5, with no clear D. Germline V gives CDR1 SNHLY, CDR2 FYNNEI. The CDR3 sequence is 14 residues long. Between the trimmed V and J ends, which lost 3 bases and 7 bases, there was a span of 15 bases. The CDR3 protein is CASSDYLRGATQYF. The CDR3 nucleotides are TGTGCCAGCAGTGACTACCTGCGCGGCGCGACCCAGTACTTC. Filled out from reference TRBV2 and TRBJ2-5, the complete variable domain reads EPEVTQTPSHQVTQMGQEVILRCVPISNHLYFYWYRQILGQKVEFLVSFYNNEISEKSEIFDDQFSVERPDGSNFTLKIRSTKLEDSAMYFCASSDYLRGATQYFGPGTRLLVL.

The chain joins TRBV9 to TRBJ1-5, with D perhaps matching TRBD1 (6 bases). CDR1 and CDR2 from the germline V gene are SGDLS and YYNGEE. This CDR3 is built from 13 residues. V dropped 3 bases and J dropped 8 bases, with 12 bases sitting between them. CDR3 loop: CASSARGGEPQHF. CDR3 DNA sequence: TGTGCCAGCAGCGCAAGGGGGGGTGAGCCCCAGCATTTT.

This rearrangement joins TRBV10-1 to TRBJ2-7; 7 bases match TRBD2. Trimming cost V 4 bases and J 5 bases; bases outside gene matches: 14. Germline V lookup: CDR1 WNHNN, CDR2 SYGVQD (reference sequence). This CDR3 spans 16 amino acids. The CDR3 nucleotides are TGCGCCAGCAGTGCCACCCCTGGGGCCAGCGGGGACGAGCAGTACTTC. Translation: CASSATPGASGDEQYF.

CDR3 DNA: TGTGCCAGCAGGGAGGACAGGACTAACTATGGCTACACCTTC. This gives the protein CASREDRTNYGYTF. The J gene is TRBJ1-2, the V gene TRBV27; 7 bases line up with TRBD1. Per germline, CDR1 MNHEY and CDR2 SMNVEV (reference sequence). The CDR3 spans 14 residues. V trimming: 6 bases; J trimming: 0 bases; junction bases outside the gene matches: 4.

The chain recombines TRBV4-1 with TRBJ2-3; D call uncertain. The CDR3 spans 14 residues. Germline CDR1 reads MGHRA; CDR2 reads YSYEKL. V lost 3 bases to trimming and J lost 1 base, with 8 bases between them. The CDR3 is CASSQIHRTDTQYF. DNA for the CDR3: TGCGCCAGCAGCCAGATACACCGCACAGATACGCAGTATTTT.

This clone was detected only once. For the CDR3, the DNA is TGTGCCAGCAGCCCTCCAGACTCCTACGAGCAGTACTTC. Translated: CASSPPDSYEQYF. This chain connects TRBV5-6 to TRBJ2-7; D gene unclear. The germline V and J ends were trimmed by 4 bases and 0 bases, with 8 bases remaining between them. Germline CDR1 is SGHDT and CDR2 is YYEEEE. This CDR3 has 13 amino acids.

This chain uses TRBV7-3 with TRBJ2-7, with D perhaps TRBD2 (6 bases). Trimming removed 3 bases at V and 0 bases at J, with 12 bases between. The germline CDR1 and CDR2 sequences are SGHTA and FQGTGA. This CDR3 is 15 amino acids long. The CDR3 DNA reads as TGTGCCAGCAGCTTGGTAGCGGACCTCTCCTACGAGCAGTACTTC. Its translation is CASSLVADLSYEQYF.

J is TRBJ2-1 and V is TRBV18; D may be TRBD1 (5 bases). This CDR3 contains 13 residues. Between the trimmed V and J ends, which lost 5 bases and 8 bases, there was a span of 13 bases. Germline CDR1 and CDR2: KGHSH and LQKENI. CDR3 nucleotide sequence: TGTGCCAGCTCAAATGGGGCTTCGGATGAGCAGTTCTTC. Residues: CASSNGASDEQFF.

The genes are TRBV5-4 and TRBJ2-3; 7 nucleotides agree with TRBD1. The CDR3 has 16 amino acids. CDR1 is SGHNT and CDR2 is YYREEE in the germline V gene (reference sequence). The V gene end was trimmed by 3 bases and the J gene end by 5 bases; junction bases not matched to a gene: 12. The CDR3 nucleotides are TGTGCCAGCAGCTCCCAACAGGGGATCAAGGGAGATACGCAGTATTTT. Its protein is CASSSQQGIKGDTQYF.

The chain is built from TRBV10-1 and TRBJ1-1; D is uncertain. This CDR3 comprises 14 residues. Germline CDR1 reads WNHNN; CDR2 reads SYGVQD (reference sequence). V was pared by 3 bases and J by 6 bases, with 14 bases between. DNA for the CDR3: TGCGCCAGCAGTGATAAGAAAGCAACCTCTGAAGCTTTCTTT. This sequence encodes CASSDKKATSEAFF.

Of note for this clone: A junction end diverges from the germline sequence, so it may reflect a read error. The V and J genes are TRBV7-8 and TRBJ2-3; TRBD2 agrees at 11 bases. The CDR3 length is 16 residues. CDR1 and CDR2 from the germline V gene are SGHVS and FQNEAQ. The CDR3 loop is CASRLVAGGGTDTQYF. The CDR3 DNA is TGTGCCAGCAGATTAGTAGCGGGAGGGGGCACAGATACGCAGTATTTT.

The chain's CDR3 is CASSASGVNTEAFF. CDR3 sequence (DNA): TGTGCCAGCAGCGCCTCCGGGGTGAACACTGAAGCTTTCTTT. V usage is TRBV7-9 and J usage is TRBJ1-1, with unresolved D. CDR1 and CDR2 from the germline V gene are SEHNR and FQNEAQ (reference sequence). The CDR3 length is 14 residues. V lost 5 bases and J 0 bases, leaving 10 bases between the germline ends.

V gene TRBV6-5 combines with J gene TRBJ2-7; D gene unclear. The V end lost 6 bases, the J end lost 6 bases, and 12 bases lay between the germline ends. The CDR3 sequence is 12 residues long. The germline V gene encodes CDR1 MNHEY and CDR2 SVGAGI. The CDR3 nucleotides are TGTGCCAGCAGCGCCATGAGGCTCGAGCAGTACTTC. It is translated as CASSAMRLEQYF.

CDR3 amino acids: CASSARVAQETQYF. CDR3 sequence (DNA): TGTGCCAGCAGCGCCAGGGTAGCTCAAGAGACCCAGTACTTC. This sequence joins TRBV7-9 and TRBJ2-5, with D perhaps matching TRBD1 (5 bases). With 5 bases removed from V and 2 bases from J, the gap between germline ends came to 12 bases. Germline CDR1 SEHNR, CDR2 FQNEAQ (reference sequence). This CDR3 is built from 14 residues.